This is a list of T cell receptor beta chains from one sample in a study of blood T cell repertoires in COVID-19. Clones were read by immunoSEQ multiplex PCR, and TCRdb kept only the in-frame ones, dropping some. The profile shows under 150,000 clones, around four fifths of them singletons. Sample: peripheral blood. The receptors shown here come from a woman aged 40 to 50 with active or convalescent COVID-19. Each CDR3 is given with its conserved first and last residue. The D gene is left open where the match is weak. Clone sizes are given selectively: once, few, many, or a class where the clone is expanded.

abundance | j_gene | v_gene | d_gene | CDR3aa | CDR3nt
. | TRBJ1-2 | TRBV28 | TRBD1 | CAIRDRHSKNYGYTF | TGTGCCATCCGGGACAGGCACTCGAAAAACTATGGCTACACCTTC
. | TRBJ1-2 | TRBV18 | . | CASAPKQGFDYGYTF | TGTGCCAGCGCACCTAAGCAGGGATTTGACTATGGCTACACCTTC
. | TRBJ1-1 | TRBV28 | . | CASGMGGAVPNTEAFF | TGTGCCAGCGGAATGGGGGGGGCAGTCCCGAACACTGAAGCTTTCTTT
. | TRBJ2-1 | TRBV6-5 | TRBD2 | CASSYLSGRGYEQFF | TGTGCCAGCAGTTACCTTAGCGGGAGAGGCTATGAGCAGTTCTTC
. | TRBJ1-2 | TRBV6-5 | TRBD1 | CASSVQGVNYGYTF | TGTGCCAGCAGCGTACAGGGGGTTAACTATGGCTACACCTTC
. | TRBJ1-1 | TRBV11-2 | . | CASSLRQGTEAFF | TGTGCCAGCAGCTTAAGGCAGGGCACTGAAGCTTTCTTT
. | TRBJ1-2 | TRBV3-1/TRBV3-2 | . | CASSHTTGVYGYTF | TGTGCCAGCAGCCATACTACTGGAGTATATGGCTACACCTTC
many | TRBJ1-6 | TRBV7-2 | . | CASSVDRDSPLHF | TGTGCCAGCAGCGTCGACAGAGATTCACCCCTCCACTTT
. | TRBJ2-1 | TRBV5-1 | . | CASKGEIGYNEQFF | TGCGCCAGTAAGGGGGAGATCGGCTACAATGAGCAGTTCTTC
once | TRBJ1-6 | TRBV27 | TRBD1 | CASSFAGGLGNSPLHF | TGTGCCAGCAGTTTCGCAGGGGGACTTGGGAATTCACCCCTCCACTTT